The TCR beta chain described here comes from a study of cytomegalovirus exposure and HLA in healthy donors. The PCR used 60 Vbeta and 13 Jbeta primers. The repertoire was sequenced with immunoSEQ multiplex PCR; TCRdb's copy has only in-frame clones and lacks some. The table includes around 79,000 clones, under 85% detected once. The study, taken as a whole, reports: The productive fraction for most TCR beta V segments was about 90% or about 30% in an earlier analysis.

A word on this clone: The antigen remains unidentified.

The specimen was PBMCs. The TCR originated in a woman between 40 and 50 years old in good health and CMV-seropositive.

CDR3 bases: TGCGCCAGCAGCTCAAATAGCGGGAGACAAGAGACCCAGTACTTC. Translating it yields CASSSNSGRQETQYF. V and J are TRBV5-1 and TRBJ2-5; 9 nucleotides match TRBD2. The CDR3 has 15 amino acids. The germline CDR1 and CDR2 sequences are SGHRS and YFSETQ. V was pared by 3 bases and J by 2 bases, with 5 bases of the junction left unmatched.